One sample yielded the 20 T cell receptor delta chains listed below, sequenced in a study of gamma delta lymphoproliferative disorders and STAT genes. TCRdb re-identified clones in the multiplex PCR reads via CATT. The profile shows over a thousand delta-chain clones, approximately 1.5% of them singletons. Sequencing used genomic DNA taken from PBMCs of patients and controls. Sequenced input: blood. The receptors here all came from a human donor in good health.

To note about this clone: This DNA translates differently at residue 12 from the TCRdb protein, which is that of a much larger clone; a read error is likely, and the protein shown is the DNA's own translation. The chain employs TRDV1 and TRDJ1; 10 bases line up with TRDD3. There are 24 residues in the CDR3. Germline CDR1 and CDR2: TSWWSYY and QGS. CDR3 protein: CALGESIGFPALPRNWGITVKLIF. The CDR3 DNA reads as TGTGCTCTTGGGGAATCGATCGGGTTCCCAGCCCTCCCGAGGAACTGGGGGATTACCGTTAAACTCATCTTT.

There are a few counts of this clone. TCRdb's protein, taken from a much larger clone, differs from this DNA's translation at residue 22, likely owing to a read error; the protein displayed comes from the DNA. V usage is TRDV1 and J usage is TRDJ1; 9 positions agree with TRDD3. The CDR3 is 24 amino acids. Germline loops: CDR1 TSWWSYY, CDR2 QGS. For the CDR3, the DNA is TGTGCTCTTGGGGAACTAGCAAACTCGTACTGGGGGACGGGTCTGCCCCACCCGACCGATAAATTCATCTTT. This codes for CALGELANSYWGTGLPHPTDKFIF.

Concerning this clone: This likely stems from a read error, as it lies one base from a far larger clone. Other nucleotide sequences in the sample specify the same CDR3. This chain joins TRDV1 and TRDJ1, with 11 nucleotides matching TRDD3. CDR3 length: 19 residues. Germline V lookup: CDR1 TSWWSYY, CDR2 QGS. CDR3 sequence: CALGVVLLLGDTRTDKLIF. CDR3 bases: TGTGCCCTTGGGGTCGTCCTTCTTTTGGGGGATACGCGGACCGATAAACTCATCTTT.

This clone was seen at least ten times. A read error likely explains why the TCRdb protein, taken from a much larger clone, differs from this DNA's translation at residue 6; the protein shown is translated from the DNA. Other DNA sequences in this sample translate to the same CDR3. CDR3 protein: CACDTHGAITGGARPPNTDKLIF. The CDR3 nucleotides are TGTGCCTGTGACACACATGGGGCAATTACTGGGGGAGCCAGGCCCCCAAACACCGATAAACTCATCTTT. This chain connects TRDV2 to TRDJ1; 9 bases align to TRDD3. J was trimmed by 0 bases and V by 1 base; bases with no gene match: 26. Looked up from germline, CDR1 is GEAIGNYY and CDR2 is EKD. The CDR3 totals 23 residues.

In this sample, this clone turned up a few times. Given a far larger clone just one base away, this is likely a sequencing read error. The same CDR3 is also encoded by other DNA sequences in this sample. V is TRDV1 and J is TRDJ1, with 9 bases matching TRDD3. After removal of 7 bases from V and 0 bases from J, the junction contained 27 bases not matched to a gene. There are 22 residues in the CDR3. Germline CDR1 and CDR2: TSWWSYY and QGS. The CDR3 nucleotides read TGTGCTCTTGAGGTCCTTCCCGTTCTTTATAGCGGGGGATACAAGTACACCGATAAACTCATCTTT. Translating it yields CALEVLPVLYSGGYKYTDKLIF.

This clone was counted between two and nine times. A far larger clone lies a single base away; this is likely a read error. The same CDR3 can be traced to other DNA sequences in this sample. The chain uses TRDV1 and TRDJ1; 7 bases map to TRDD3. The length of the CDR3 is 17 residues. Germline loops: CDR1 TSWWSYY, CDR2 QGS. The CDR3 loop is CALGELWGTPYTDKLIF. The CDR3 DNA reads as TGTGCACTTGGGGAACTATGGGGGACCCCTTACACCGATAAACTCATCTTT.

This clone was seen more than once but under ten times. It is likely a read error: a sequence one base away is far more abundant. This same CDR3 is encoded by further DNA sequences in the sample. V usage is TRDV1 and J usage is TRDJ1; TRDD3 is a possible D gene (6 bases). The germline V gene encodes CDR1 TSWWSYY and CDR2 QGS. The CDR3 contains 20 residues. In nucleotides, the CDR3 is TGTGCTCTTGGGGGCTCCTATTTCTGGGGAATTGACCAAGGCGCCGATAAACTCATCTTC. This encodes CALGGSYFWGIDQGADKLIF.

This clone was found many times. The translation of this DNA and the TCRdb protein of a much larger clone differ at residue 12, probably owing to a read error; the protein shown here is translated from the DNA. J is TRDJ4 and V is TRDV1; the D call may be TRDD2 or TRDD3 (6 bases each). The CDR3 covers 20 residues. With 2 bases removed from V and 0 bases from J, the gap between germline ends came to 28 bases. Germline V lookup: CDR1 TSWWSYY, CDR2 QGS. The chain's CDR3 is CALGEGWDPPTALGARPLIF. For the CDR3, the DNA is TGTGCTCTTGGGGAAGGGTGGGATCCTCCTACCGCACTGGGAGCCAGACCCCTGATCTTT.

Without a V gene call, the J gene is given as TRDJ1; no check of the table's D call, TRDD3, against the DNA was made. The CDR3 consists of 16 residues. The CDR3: CALGHYWELYTDKLIF. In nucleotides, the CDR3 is TGTGCTCTTGGGCATTACTGGGAACTGTACACCGATAAACTCATCTTT.

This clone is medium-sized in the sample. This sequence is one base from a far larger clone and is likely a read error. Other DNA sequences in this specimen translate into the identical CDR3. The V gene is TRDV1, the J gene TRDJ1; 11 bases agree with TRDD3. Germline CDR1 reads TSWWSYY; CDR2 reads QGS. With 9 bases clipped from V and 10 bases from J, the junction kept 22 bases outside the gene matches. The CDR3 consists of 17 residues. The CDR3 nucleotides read TGTGCTCTCGGGACTCGCTTGCTTATACTGGGGGATAGGGCACTCATCTTT. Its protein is CALGTRLLILGDRALIF.

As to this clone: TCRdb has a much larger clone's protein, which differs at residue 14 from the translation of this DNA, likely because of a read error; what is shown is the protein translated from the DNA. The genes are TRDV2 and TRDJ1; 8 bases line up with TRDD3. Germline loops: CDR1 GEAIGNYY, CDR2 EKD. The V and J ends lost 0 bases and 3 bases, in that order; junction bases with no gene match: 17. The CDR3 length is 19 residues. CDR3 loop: CACDTFPTRGIVGPDKLIF. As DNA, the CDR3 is TGTGCCTGTGACACCTTCCCCACTAGGGGGATAGTGGGGCCCGATAAACTCATCTTT.

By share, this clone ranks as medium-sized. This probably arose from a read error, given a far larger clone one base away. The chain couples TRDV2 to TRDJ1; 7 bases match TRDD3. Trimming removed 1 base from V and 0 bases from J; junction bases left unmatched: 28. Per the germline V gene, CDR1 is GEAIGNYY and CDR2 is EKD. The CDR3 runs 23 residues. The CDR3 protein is CACDTRGAIIGGARPPNTDKLIF. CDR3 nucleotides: TGTGCCTGTGACACACGTGGGGCAATTATTGGGGGAGCCAGGCCCCCAAACACCGATAAACTCATCTTT.

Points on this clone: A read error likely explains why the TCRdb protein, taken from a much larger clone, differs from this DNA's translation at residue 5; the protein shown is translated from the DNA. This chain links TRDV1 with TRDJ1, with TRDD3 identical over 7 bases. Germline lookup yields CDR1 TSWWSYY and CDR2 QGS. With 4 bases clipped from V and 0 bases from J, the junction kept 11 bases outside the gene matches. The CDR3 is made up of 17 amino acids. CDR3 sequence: CALGVLWGTPYTDKLIF. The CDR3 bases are TGTGCTCTTGGGGTACTATGGGGGACCCCTTACACCGATAAACTCATCTTT.

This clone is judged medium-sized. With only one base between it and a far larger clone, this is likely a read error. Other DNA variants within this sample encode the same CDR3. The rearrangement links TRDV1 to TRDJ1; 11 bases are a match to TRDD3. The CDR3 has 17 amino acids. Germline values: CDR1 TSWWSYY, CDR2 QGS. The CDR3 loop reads CALGTRLLILGDRALIF. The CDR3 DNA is TGCGCTCTTGGGACTCGCTTGCTTATACTGGGGGATAGGGCACTCATCTTT.

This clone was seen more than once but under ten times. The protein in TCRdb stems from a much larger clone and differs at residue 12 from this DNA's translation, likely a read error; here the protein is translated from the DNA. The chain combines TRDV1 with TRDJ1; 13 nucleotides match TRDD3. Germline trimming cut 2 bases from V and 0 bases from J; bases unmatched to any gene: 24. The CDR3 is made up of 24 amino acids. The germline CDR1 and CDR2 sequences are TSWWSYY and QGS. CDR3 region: CALGEGGCLPTPILGDTYTDKLIF. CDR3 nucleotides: TGTGCTCTTGGGGAAGGGGGTTGCCTTCCTACCCCTATACTGGGGGATACGTACACCGATAAACTCATCTTT.

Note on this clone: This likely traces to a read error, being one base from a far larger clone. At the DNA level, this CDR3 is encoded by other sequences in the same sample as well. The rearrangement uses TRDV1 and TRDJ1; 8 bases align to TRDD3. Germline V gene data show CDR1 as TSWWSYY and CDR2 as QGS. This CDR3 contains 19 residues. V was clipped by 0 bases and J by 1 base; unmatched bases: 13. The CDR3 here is CALGELEGGYDWVTDKLIF. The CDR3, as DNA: TGTGCTCTTGGGGAACTAGAAGGGGGATATGATTGGGTCACCGATAAACTCATCTTT.

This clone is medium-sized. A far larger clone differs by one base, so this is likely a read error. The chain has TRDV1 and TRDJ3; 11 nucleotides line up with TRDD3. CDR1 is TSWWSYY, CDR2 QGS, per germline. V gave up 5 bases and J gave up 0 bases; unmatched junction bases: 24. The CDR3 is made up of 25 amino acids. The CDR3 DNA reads TGTGCTCTTGGGCAAACCGAATTTCCTACCCCAAATACTGGGGGATACTCCTGGGACACCCGACAGATGTTTTTC. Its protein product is CALGQTEFPTPNTGGYSWDTRQMFF.

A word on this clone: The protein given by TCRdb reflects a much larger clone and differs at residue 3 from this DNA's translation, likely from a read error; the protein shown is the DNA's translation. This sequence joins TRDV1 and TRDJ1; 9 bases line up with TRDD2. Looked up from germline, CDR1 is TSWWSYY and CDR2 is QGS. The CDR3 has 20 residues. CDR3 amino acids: CAFGGPHPSYVGRSYRGLIF. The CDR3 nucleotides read TGTGCTTTTGGGGGCCCACATCCTTCCTACGTGGGGAGGTCGTACCGGGGACTCATCTTT.

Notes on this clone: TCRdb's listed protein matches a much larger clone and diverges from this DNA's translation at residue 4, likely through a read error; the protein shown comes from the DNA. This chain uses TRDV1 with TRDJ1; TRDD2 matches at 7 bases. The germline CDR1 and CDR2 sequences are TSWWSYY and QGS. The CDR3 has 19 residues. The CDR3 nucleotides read TGTGCTCTTGAGGAACTTTCCTTCCTTTCTCCTTCTCGGCCCGATAAACTCATCTTT. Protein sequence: CALEELSFLSPSRPDKLIF.

The DNA for the CDR3 is TGTGCTCTTGGGGAAGGGTGGGATCCTCCTACCGTACTGGGGGCCTCGATAATACGGGCCGATAAACTCATCTTT. It translates to CALGEGWDPPTVLGASIIRADKLIF. The rearrangement links TRDV1 to TRDJ1; 8 nucleotides line up with TRDD3. V shed 2 bases and J 3 bases; nucleotides not matched to a gene: 35. The CDR3 totals 25 residues. Germline V gene data show CDR1 as TSWWSYY and CDR2 as QGS.